This T cell receptor (beta chain) is drawn from a study of T cells after yellow fever vaccination. As for the study in general: Fractions of low cell number were prepared using SMART-Seq v4 Ultra Low Input. Findings and caveats of the study: Sorted memory subsets on day 0 lacked detectable levels of almost all vaccine-responding clonotypes. Repertoires sorted by FACS could include abundant clonotypes that are contaminants from the bulk population.

This clonotype was picked up many times. 5'RACE template switching produced TCR cDNA carrying a universal primer site and UMIs. TCRdb re-analysed the 5' RACE reads in MiXCR, keeping a single row per CDR3 protein. This table has approximately 27,000 distinct CDR3 sequences, approximately 5% appearing once. The V and J ends lost 3 bases and 6 bases, in that order; junction bases with no gene match: 18. Germline values: CDR1 SGHRS, CDR2 YFSETQ. The CDR3 covers 18 residues. The sequence derives from a man aged 30-40 years who received the YFV17D yellow fever vaccine. The chain is built from TRBV5-1 and TRBJ2-3; 8 bases line up with TRBD2. The material sequenced was PBMCs, either bulk or a sorted T-cell subset (CD4+, CD8+, memory, or dextramer-sorted; not recorded which), taken 15 days after the yellow fever booster vaccination. CDR3 nucleotide sequence: TGCGCCAGCAGCTCGGCCCATGGGCCAGGACTAGCAACGGATACGCAGTATTTT. It yields the protein CASSSAHGPGLATDTQYF. The complete variable domain, with remaining parts taken from reference TRBV5-1 and TRBJ2-3, reads KAGVTQTPRYLIKTRGQQVTLSCSPISGHRSVSWYQQTPGQGLQFLFEYFSETQRNKGNFPGRFSGRQFSNSRSEMNVSTLELGDSALYLCASSSAHGPGLATDTQYFGPGTRLTVL.